The rows below give T cell receptor beta chains drawn from one sample of a study of shared clonotypes between healthy human individuals. Clones were sequenced by immunoSEQ multiplex PCR, and TCRdb holds only the in-frame ones, with some missing. The sample has 2 million to 2.5 million clones, 85% to 95% seen once. The sequencing input was naive CD4+ T cells from PBMCs. The receptors come from a man between 18 and 35 years old in good health. Some clones in this sample may be carry-over from other donors' samples. Each CDR3 is given with its conserved first and last residue. The order of the fields is V gene, CDR3 protein.

TRBV5-1	CASSPSGNSYNEQFF
TRBV30	CAWRGTAYGYTF
TRBV28	CASTLGGAGNTEAFF
TRBV7-8	CASSLRHPNTEAFF
TRBV6-6	CASTKGGVHTEAFF
TRBV9	CASSVQTGIGELFF
TRBV29-1	CRTMGDPTSYNEQFF
TRBV6-6	CASTPGGYQETQYF
TRBV7-9	CASSPSGTTDTQYF
TRBV5-4	CASSYGHLDTIYF
TRBV25-1	CASNDVSDTEAFF
TRBV7-8	CASSFEGTEREQFF
TRBV11-3	CASSPDRTNTEAFF
TRBV6-5	CASSYQRESSYTQYF
TRBV6-1	CASDPRGSYGYTF
TRBV7-2	CASSSQEGTDTQYF
TRBV12-5	CASGSADTQYF
TRBV7-9	CASSVLAGPESGELFF
TRBV5-1	CASSPPGTAGSYEQYF
TRBV28	CASSAWTGRGKNF
TRBV7-8	CASSLVAPSYEQYF
TRBV4-3	CASSQHSSTSGPYEQYF
TRBV4-2	CASSQYSGFVSYNEQFF
TRBV27	CASSLTRQISNQPQHF